Shown below are 32 T cell receptor beta chains from a single sample sequenced in a study of blood T cell repertoires in COVID-19. TCRdb keeps only in-frame clones here, not all; method: immunoSEQ multiplex PCR. The sample holds over 200,000 clones, roughly 90% seen once. The sequenced sample consisted of peripheral blood. These receptors were taken from a man in his sixties who had recovered from COVID-19.

Note on this clone: Other nucleotide sequences from this sample produce the same CDR3. The V and J genes are TRBV6-5 and TRBJ1-2, with D maybe TRBD1 (6 bases). Between the trimmed V and J ends, which lost 6 bases and 2 bases, there was a span of 10 bases. Germline CDR1 and CDR2: MNHEY and SVGAGI. The CDR3 contains 13 residues. CDR3 amino acids: CASSSTGNYGYTF. CDR3 coding DNA: TGTGCCAGCAGCAGTACAGGGAACTATGGCTACACCTTC.

This chain joins TRBV13 and TRBJ2-3; 10 bases match TRBD2. The CDR3 consists of 15 residues. V gave up 4 bases and J gave up 10 bases; unmatched junction bases: 11. Germline V gene data show CDR1 as PRHDT and CDR2 as FYEKMQ (reference sequence). The CDR3 coding sequence is TGTGCCAGCAGCTCAGAAGAGCGGGGGGGCTTGTCGCAGTATTTT. Amino acid sequence: CASSSEERGGLSQYF.

This chain connects TRBV3-1 (or the pseudogene TRBV3-2) to TRBJ2-1; TRBD2 is a possible D gene (6 bases). Germline lookup yields CDR1 LGHDT and CDR2 YNNKEL (reference sequence). Trimming stripped 4 bases from V and 0 bases from J, with 10 bases between. This CDR3 contains 15 residues. CDR3 sequence (DNA): TGTGCCAGCAGCCTTCCCGGGGGCTCCTACAATGAGCAGTTCTTC. Encoded protein: CASSLPGGSYNEQFF.

This chain links TRBV6-6 with TRBJ1-2; 8 bases agree with TRBD1. This CDR3 has 14 residues. The J segment lost 3 bases and the V segment lost 5 bases, leaving 5 bases of the junction unmatched. From germline, CDR1 is MNHNY and CDR2 SVGAGI (reference sequence). This CDR3 reads CASSETGVDYGYTF. The CDR3 nucleotides read TGTGCCAGCAGTGAGACAGGGGTGGACTATGGCTACACCTTC.

The chain carries TRBV5-1 and TRBJ1-4; 8 positions match TRBD1. Germline V gives CDR1 SGHRS, CDR2 YFSETQ. The CDR3 loop spans 15 amino acids. The J segment lost 6 bases and the V segment lost 5 bases, leaving 9 bases of the junction unmatched. The CDR3 spells CASRTGDGPYEKLFF. CDR3 bases: TGCGCCAGCAGGACAGGGGACGGCCCCTATGAAAAACTGTTTTTT. Full variable domain (rest looked up from reference TRBV5-1 and TRBJ1-4): KAGVTQTPRYLIKTRGQQVTLSCSPISGHRSVSWYQQTPGQGLQFLFEYFSETQRNKGNFPGRFSGRQFSNSRSEMNVSTLELGDSALYLCASRTGDGPYEKLFFGSGTQLSVL.

The rearrangement uses TRBV5-6 and TRBJ1-1, with D possibly TRBD1 on 5 matching bases. Germline V gene sequence: CDR1 SGHDT, CDR2 YYEEEE. V was cut by 2 bases and J by 7 bases, with 9 bases left in between. There are 12 residues in the CDR3. The CDR3 spells CASSFPGREAFF. CDR3 in DNA: TGTGCCAGCAGCTTCCCAGGGCGTGAAGCTTTCTTT.

This sequence joins TRBV7-9 and TRBJ2-3; D is possibly TRBD2 (6 bases). Trimming stripped 4 bases from V and 6 bases from J, with 20 bases between. Germline values: CDR1 SEHNR, CDR2 FQNEAQ (reference sequence). The CDR3 runs 16 residues. The DNA for the CDR3 is TGTGCCAGCAGCTACATACTAGCTGGGCGCCTGGATACGCAGTATTTT. It is translated as CASSYILAGRLDTQYF.

V usage is TRBV4-1 and J usage is TRBJ2-3; 9 positions match TRBD2. CDR1 is MGHRA and CDR2 is YSYEKL in the germline V gene. V trimming: 4 bases; J trimming: 4 bases; junction bases outside the gene matches: 6. The CDR3 is 15 amino acids. The CDR3 coding sequence is TGCGCCAGCAGCCTCGGACTAGCGAGTCCAGATACGCAGTATTTT. Protein sequence: CASSLGLASPDTQYF.

This chain links TRBV4-2 with TRBJ1-3, with D unclear. The CDR3 covers 15 residues. Germline values: CDR1 LGHNA, CDR2 YNFKEQ. Trimming took off 5 bases at V and 1 base at J, with 12 bases between the two ends. The DNA for the CDR3 is TGTGCCAGCAGCGTGGCGGGGATTTCTGGAAACACCATATATTTT. The encoded protein is CASSVAGISGNTIYF.

V is TRBV30 and J is TRBJ2-2; 11 nucleotides line up with TRBD2. The germline V gene encodes CDR1 GTSNPN and CDR2 SVGIG (reference sequence). V dropped 2 bases and J dropped 3; count of bases not matched to a gene: 14. This CDR3 has 19 amino acids. The CDR3 region is CAWSPSKTSGDKHTGELFF. The CDR3, as DNA: TGTGCCTGGAGTCCTAGCAAGACTAGCGGGGACAAGCACACCGGGGAGCTGTTTTTT.

This clone appeared once. This chain joins TRBV5-1 and TRBJ2-1; D may be TRBD2 (6 bases). V gave up 3 bases and J gave up 4 bases, with 11 bases separating them. CDR1 SGHRS and CDR2 YFSETQ come from the germline V gene. The CDR3 consists of 14 residues. The CDR3: CASSSGTRYNEQFF. The CDR3 DNA follows: TGCGCCAGCAGCTCGGGGACTCGATACAATGAGCAGTTCTTC.

The chain employs TRBV29-1 and TRBJ1-6; 10 positions agree with TRBD1. The CDR3 runs 19 residues. The J segment lost 7 bases and the V segment lost 6 bases, leaving 21 bases of the junction unmatched. Per germline, CDR1 SQVTM and CDR2 ANQGSEA. The chain's CDR3 is CSVSNGRDRGVSWNSPLHF. The CDR3 nucleotides read TGCAGCGTGTCCAATGGGCGGGACAGGGGAGTCTCTTGGAATTCACCCCTCCACTTT. Based on the CDR3 plus reference TRBV29-1 and TRBJ1-6, the full variable domain is SAVISQKPSRDICQRGTSLTIQCQVDSQVTMMFWYRQQPGQSLTLIATANQGSEATYESGFVIDKFPISRPNLTFSTLTVSNMSPEDSSIYLCSVSNGRDRGVSWNSPLHFGNGTRLTVT.

CDR3 amino acids: CASSQEAGSYNSPLHF. The CDR3 DNA follows: TGTGCCAGCAGCCAAGAAGCTGGCTCCTATAATTCACCCCTCCACTTT. V and J are TRBV3-1 (or the pseudogene TRBV3-2) and TRBJ1-6; D is undetermined. The V gene lost 0 bases and the J gene lost 0 bases, with 6 bases spanning the gap. Looked up from germline, CDR1 is LGHDT and CDR2 is YNNKEL (reference sequence). The CDR3 loop spans 16 amino acids.

This rearrangement joins TRBV23-1 to TRBJ1-5; tentatively, D is TRBD1 (5 bases). Being an ORF, TRBV23-1 has a function that is uncertain. V lost 0 bases and J 4 bases, leaving 22 bases between the germline ends. CDR3 length: 19 residues. CDR3 protein: CASSQSRGQGFGRNQPQHF. The CDR3 coding sequence is TGCGCCAGCAGTCAATCGCGTGGGCAGGGTTTTGGACGGAATCAGCCCCAGCATTTT.

The rearrangement uses TRBV12-5 and TRBJ1-3, with a weak D call TRBD1 (6 bases). CDR3 length equals 14 residues. V dropped 7 bases and J dropped 4 bases, with 14 bases sitting between them. Germline-derived CDR1 and CDR2 are LGHNT and FRNRAP. The CDR3 is CASDWAGVGNTIYF. Written as DNA, the CDR3 is TGTGCTAGTGATTGGGCAGGGGTAGGAAACACCATATATTTT. The full variable domain, completed using reference TRBV12-5 and TRBJ1-3, is DARVTQTPRHKVTEMGQEVTMRCQPILGHNTVFWYRQTMMQGLELLAYFRNRAPLDDSGMPKDRFSAEMPDATLATLKIQPSEPRDSAVYFCASDWAGVGNTIYFGEGSWLTVV.

This chain joins TRBV6-5 and TRBJ2-5, with D tentatively TRBD2 (7 bases). V was pared by 8 bases and J by 2 bases, with 18 bases between. Germline CDR1 and CDR2: MNHEY and SVGAGI. CDR3 length equals 15 residues. CDR3: CASFLKGGWQETQYF. In DNA form, the CDR3 reads TGTGCCAGCTTCTTAAAGGGGGGGTGGCAAGAGACCCAGTACTTC.

V usage is TRBV4-1 and J usage is TRBJ2-6, with 7 bases matching TRBD1. The CDR3 has 20 amino acids. The V gene's germline CDR1 is MGHRA and CDR2 YSYEKL. Trimming cost V 0 bases and J 0 bases; bases outside gene matches: 11. The CDR3 here is CASSQEAYRGRSSGANVLTF. In DNA form, the CDR3 reads TGCGCCAGCAGCCAAGAAGCTTACAGGGGCAGGAGCTCTGGGGCCAACGTCCTGACTTTC.

This chain connects TRBV7-9 to TRBJ2-5; 10 bases agree with TRBD2. In germline, CDR1 is SEHNR, CDR2 FQNEAQ (reference sequence). This CDR3 contains 15 residues. V lost 2 bases and J lost 4; bases outside the gene matches: 4. CDR3 protein: CASSLLAGGPETQYF. In DNA, the CDR3 is TGTGCCAGCAGCTTATTAGCGGGGGGCCCAGAGACCCAGTACTTC.

The chain links TRBV10-3 to TRBJ1-4, with D maybe TRBD1 (5 bases). The V and J ends lost 4 bases and 3 bases respectively, with 6 bases between them. The germline V gene encodes CDR1 ENHRY and CDR2 SYGVKD. This CDR3 spans 13 amino acids. The DNA of the CDR3 is TGTGCCATCAGTGGCAGGGCTAATGAAAAACTGTTTTTT. This gives the protein CAISGRANEKLFF.

This sequence joins TRBV19 and TRBJ1-2, with a tentative D call TRBD1 (5 bases). V was clipped by 0 bases and J by 7 bases, with 6 bases between them. The CDR3 contains 12 residues. CDR1 and CDR2 (germline): LNHDA, SQIVND (reference sequence). DNA of the CDR3: TGTGCCAGTAGTATAGAAGGGGCTGGCTACACCTTC. Its translation: CASSIEGAGYTF.

The genes are TRBV19 and TRBJ2-1; D perhaps matches TRBD2 (6 bases). The CDR3 sequence is 16 residues long. V was shortened by 6 bases and J by 0 bases, with 15 bases between the two germline ends. The germline gives CDR1 LNHDA, CDR2 SQIVND (reference sequence). The CDR3 is CASSLYRGSSYNEQFF. The CDR3 DNA reads as TGTGCCAGTAGCCTCTATCGGGGGAGCTCCTACAATGAGCAGTTCTTC.

In its sample, this clone was seen a few times. J is TRBJ2-3 and V is TRBV24-1; 7 nucleotides match TRBD1. The J segment lost 2 bases and the V segment lost 4 bases, leaving 8 bases of the junction unmatched. The CDR3 spans 16 residues. In germline, CDR1 is KGHDR, CDR2 SFDVKD. DNA of the CDR3: TGTGCCACCAGTGACCCCTCGGGGACAGCCACAGATACGCAGTATTTT. This gives the protein CATSDPSGTATDTQYF.

The rearrangement links TRBV10-3 to TRBJ2-1, with TRBD2 as a possible D gene (6 bases). The germline gives CDR1 ENHRY, CDR2 SYGVKD. V was shortened by 4 bases and J by 6 bases, with 13 bases between the two germline ends. This CDR3 contains 14 residues. CDR3 region: CAISGGDRFNEQFF. CDR3 DNA: TGTGCCATCAGTGGGGGGGATAGGTTCAATGAGCAGTTCTTC.

This rearrangement joins TRBV11-2 to TRBJ1-2; 9 positions agree with TRBD1. CDR3 length: 15 amino acids. The V gene's germline CDR1 is SGHAT and CDR2 FQNNGV. V shed 3 bases and J 3 bases; nucleotides not matched to a gene: 5. Here the CDR3 reads CASSLDRGYDYGYTF. The CDR3 DNA reads as TGTGCCAGCAGCTTGGACAGGGGATATGACTATGGCTACACCTTC.

In this sample, this clone turned up a few times. The chain recombines TRBV12-5 with TRBJ1-1, with TRBD1 as a possible D gene (6 bases). Trimming stripped 3 bases from V and 7 bases from J, with 15 bases between. Germline V gene lookup returns CDR1 LGHNT and CDR2 FRNRAP. The CDR3 has 14 residues. The CDR3 nucleotides are TGTGCTAGTGGTTTTGCGACAGGTCGCCTTGAAGCTTTCTTT. Residues: CASGFATGRLEAFF.

The chain couples TRBV7-9 to TRBJ2-3; D might be TRBD2 (6 bases). This CDR3 is 13 amino acids long. V was shortened by 5 bases and J by 4 bases, with 10 bases between the two germline ends. Germline loops: CDR1 SEHNR, CDR2 FQNEAQ (reference sequence). The CDR3 DNA sequence: TGTGCCAGCAGCCCGCGGGGTCCAGATACGCAGTATTTT. Protein product: CASSPRGPDTQYF.

The chain combines TRBV19 with TRBJ1-1; D not certain. CDR3 length equals 18 residues. V gave up 9 bases and J gave up 5 bases, with 31 bases separating them. Germline CDR1 LNHDA, CDR2 SQIVND (reference sequence). The chain's CDR3 is CARPRRESEAGGMTEAFF. CDR3 DNA: TGTGCCAGACCCCGTAGGGAAAGCGAAGCGGGAGGGATGACTGAAGCTTTCTTT.

This clone was seen a handful of times. The chain uses TRBV20-1 and TRBJ1-2; a possible D gene is TRBD1 (5 bases). Trimming removed 0 bases from V and 11 bases from J, with 10 bases in between. CDR1 and CDR2 (germline): DFQATT, SNEGSKA (reference sequence). This CDR3 has 11 residues. The CDR3 sequence: CSARDQGEYTF. The CDR3 DNA reads TGCAGTGCTAGAGATCAGGGCGAGTACACCTTC.

The sample holds one count of this clone. The chain has TRBV5-8 and TRBJ2-3, with D unresolved. Trimming shortened V by 0 bases and J by 0 bases, and 8 bases separated the two germline ends. The CDR3 is 15 amino acids. Per the germline V gene, CDR1 is SGHTS and CDR2 is YDEGEE. CDR3 coding DNA: TGTGCCAGCAGCTTGGCCGTAACTAGCACAGATACGCAGTATTTT. Amino acids: CASSLAVTSTDTQYF.

The chain employs TRBV12-2 and TRBJ1-2; the table's D call, TRBD1, has no DNA check behind it. TRBV12-2 corresponds to a pseudogene. This CDR3 region has 16 residues. Here the CDR3 DNA reads TGTGCAAGTCGCTTAGTAACCAGACAGGGAGGCTATGGCTACACCTTC. This translates into CASRLVTRQGGYGYTF.

The rearrangement uses TRBV2 and TRBJ1-1, with a possible D match to TRBD1 (6 bases). Trimming cost V 11 bases and J 11 bases, with 21 bases left between them. The CDR3 contains 12 residues. The germline V gene encodes CDR1 SNHLY and CDR2 FYNNEI. The CDR3 DNA sequence: TGTGCCTGCCGCGGGGGGGCGAATTTCGCTTTCTTT. Encoded protein: CACRGGANFAFF.

CDR3 in amino acids: CASSPRGTGISTGELFF. As DNA, the CDR3 is TGTGCCAGCTCACCACGGGGGACAGGCATTAGCACCGGGGAGCTGTTTTTT. The rearrangement uses TRBV18 and TRBJ2-2, with 8 positions matching TRBD1. In germline, CDR1 is KGHSH, CDR2 LQKENI. This CDR3 is 17 amino acids long. With 1 base clipped from V and 4 bases from J, the junction kept 8 bases outside the gene matches.